These 23 T cell receptor beta chains were all obtained from the same sample, sequenced in a study of cytomegalovirus exposure and HLA in healthy donors. 13 Jbeta primers and 60 Vbeta primers were used for the PCR. Some clones are missing from TCRdb's copy, which holds only in-frame ones; the method was immunoSEQ multiplex PCR. The profile covers approximately 140,000 clones, with 80% to 85% appearing a single time and 0.95% to 1.5% taken by the ten largest. Input material: PBMCs. These receptors were taken from a boy aged 5 to 17 in good health and CMV-seronegative.

This clone was detected once. The chain has TRBV7-2 and TRBJ2-5, with D tentatively TRBD2 (6 bases). The J call could be wrong; TRBJ2-7 is a better fit for the DNA end. The germline V gene encodes CDR1 SGHTA and CDR2 FQGNSA. The length of the CDR3 is 15 residues. In DNA, the CDR3 is TGTGCCAGCAGCTTAGTGCGGGGAGCCTCCTACGAGCAGTACTTC. Protein: CASSLVRGASYEQYF.

Worth noting for this clone: Its ends do not fully match the called genes, so a read error is possible. The chain joins TRBV6-6 to TRBJ2-1; 10 bases line up with TRBD1. Per the germline V gene, CDR1 is MNHNY and CDR2 is SVGAGI (reference sequence). The CDR3 extends over 15 amino acids. This CDR3 reads CASSSHDEGTGEGIF. In DNA form, the CDR3 reads TGTGCCAGCTCATCCCACGATGAGGGGACAGGGGAGGGTATCTTC.

The chain links TRBV14 to TRBJ1-2; D call uncertain. CDR3 length: 13 amino acids. CDR1 SGHDN and CDR2 FVKESK come from the germline V gene. Between the trimmed V and J ends, which lost 5 bases and 1 base, there was a span of 8 bases. The CDR3 is CASSASVNYGYTF. CDR3 sequence (DNA): TGTGCCAGCAGCGCATCGGTTAACTATGGCTACACCTTC.

This clone was observed a handful of times. The chain has TRBV6-6 and TRBJ2-1; TRBD2 matches at 9 bases. Germline V CDR1 and CDR2: MNHNY, SVGAGI (reference sequence). CDR3 size: 16 residues. V was pared by 2 bases and J by 10 bases, with 12 bases of the junction left unmatched. CDR3 in amino acids: CASSYQSPTSGIEQFF. CDR3 nucleotide sequence: TGTGCCAGCAGTTACCAGAGTCCGACTAGCGGAATAGAGCAGTTCTTC.

V gene TRBV7-9 combines with J gene TRBJ2-2; D possibly corresponds to TRBD1 (5 bases). The germline CDR1 and CDR2 sequences are SEHNR and FQNEAQ (reference sequence). V lost 7 bases to trimming and J lost 6 bases, with 21 bases between them. The CDR3 is 16 residues long. Written as DNA, the CDR3 is TGTGCCAGCAACACACAGGCAGGGCGGAAACCCGGGGAGCTGTTTTTT. Translating it yields CASNTQAGRKPGELFF.

This clone was detected once. The rearrangement joins TRBV6-4 to TRBJ2-3; the D is unclear. The germline CDR1 and CDR2 sequences are MRHNA and SNTAGT. Between the trimmed V and J ends, which lost 2 bases and 2 bases, there was a span of 8 bases. This CDR3 is 14 amino acids long. In DNA, the CDR3 is TGTGCCAGCAGTGACCCTCCCTTCACAGATACGCAGTATTTT. Amino acids: CASSDPPFTDTQYF.

The chain recombines TRBV25-1 with TRBJ2-7; TRBD1 aligns across 9 bases. Germline V gene data show CDR1 as MGHDK and CDR2 as SYGVNS. J was trimmed by 1 base and V by 6 bases; bases with no gene match: 4. CDR3 length: 14 residues. The DNA of the CDR3 is TGTGCCAGCAGGACAGGGGGGCGATCCTACGAGCAGTACTTC. Encoded protein: CASRTGGRSYEQYF.

The genes are TRBV29-1 and TRBJ1-1; tentatively, D is TRBD1 (5 bases). This CDR3 has 13 amino acids. V was pared by 8 bases and J by 3 bases, with 16 bases between. CDR1 and CDR2 (germline): SQVTM, ANQGSEA. CDR3 loop: CSFSSGKDTEAFF. DNA for the CDR3: TGCAGCTTCTCTTCAGGGAAGGACACTGAAGCTTTCTTT.

Regarding this clone: Other DNA sequences of this sample code for an identical CDR3. J is TRBJ1-3 and V is TRBV5-1; D not resolved. The CDR3 is 13 amino acids. Looked up from germline, CDR1 is SGHRS and CDR2 is YFSETQ. Trimming stripped 5 bases from V and 0 bases from J, with 6 bases between. CDR3 residues: CASREGSGNTIYF. The CDR3 nucleotides are TGCGCCAGCAGGGAGGGCTCTGGAAACACCATATATTTT.

The rearrangement links TRBV30 to TRBJ1-2, with TRBD1 matching over 7 bases. With V trimmed by 0 bases and J by 3 bases, 4 bases remained unmatched. The CDR3 contains 14 residues. Germline lookup yields CDR1 GTSNPN and CDR2 SVGIG (reference sequence). The DNA for the CDR3 is TGTGCCTGGAGTGTATTTCAGGGGGACTATGGCTACACCTTC. Protein: CAWSVFQGDYGYTF.

The chain is built from TRBV5-1 and TRBJ1-1; 7 bases line up with TRBD1. Looked up from germline, CDR1 is SGHRS and CDR2 is YFSETQ. The CDR3 sequence is 15 residues long. V lost 0 bases and J lost 1; bases outside the gene matches: 3. The chain's CDR3 is CASSLEGAANTEAFF. Written as DNA, the CDR3 is TGCGCCAGCAGCTTGGAGGGGGCGGCGAACACTGAAGCTTTCTTT.

The CDR3 DNA reads TGTGCCAGTAGCACCCCGCGGGGACGGAATCAGCCCCAGCATTTT. Translation: CASSTPRGRNQPQHF. The chain is built from TRBV19 and TRBJ1-5; tentative D call: TRBD1 (5 bases). CDR3 size: 15 residues. The germline CDR1 and CDR2 sequences are LNHDA and SQIVND (reference sequence). V lost 6 bases and J 4 bases, leaving 16 bases between the germline ends. Full variable domain (remainder filled in from reference TRBV19 and TRBJ1-5): DGGITQSPKYLFRKEGQNVTLSCEQNLNHDAMYWYRQDPGQGLRLIYYSQIVNDFQKGDIAEGYSVSREKKESFPLTVTSAQKNPTAFYLCASSTPRGRNQPQHFGDGTRLSIL.

A note on this clone: Different DNA sequences within this sample yield the same CDR3. This chain links TRBV7-2 with TRBJ2-5, with D possibly matching TRBD1 (5 bases). The V end lost 3 bases, the J end lost 3 bases, and 8 bases lay between the germline ends. The CDR3 spans 13 residues. From germline, CDR1 is SGHTA and CDR2 FQGNSA. The CDR3 here is CASSFDRKETQYF. The CDR3 nucleotides read TGTGCCAGCAGCTTCGACAGAAAAGAGACCCAGTACTTC.

This clone came up once. The chain couples TRBV9 to TRBJ2-3, with TRBD1 matching 7 bases. The CDR3 loop spans 16 amino acids. Germline trimming cut 3 bases from V and 5 bases from J; bases unmatched to any gene: 12. CDR1 and CDR2 (germline): SGDLS, YYNGEE. CDR3 residues: CASSGHDRAQRDTQYF. DNA of the CDR3: TGTGCCAGCAGCGGACACGACAGGGCCCAAAGAGATACGCAGTATTTT.

Many counts were recorded for this clone. The chain is built from TRBV5-4 and TRBJ2-7; 8 bases align to TRBD1. The CDR3 is 14 amino acids. Germline assignment: CDR1 SGHNT and CDR2 YYREEE (reference sequence). The trim removed 5 bases at V and 7 bases at J, leaving 11 bases unmatched. The CDR3 region has the DNA TGTGCCAGCAGGCCCGGGACAGGTTTCGGAGAGCAGTACTTC. Translating it yields CASRPGTGFGEQYF.

This sequence joins TRBV27 and TRBJ2-4; possible D gene TRBD2, 7 bases. This CDR3 is built from 15 residues. Trimming removed 7 bases from V and 8 bases from J, with 21 bases in between. Germline V CDR1 and CDR2: MNHEY, SMNVEV (reference sequence). CDR3 bases: TGTGCCAGCACCATGGGGGCGGGAGTCGGATACATTCAGTACTTC. This gives the protein CASTMGAGVGYIQYF.

The rearrangement joins TRBV14 to TRBJ2-3; D is possibly TRBD1 (5 bases). The CDR3 is 13 residues long. The germline CDR1 and CDR2 sequences are SGHDN and FVKESK. The germline V and J ends were trimmed by 0 bases and 5 bases, with 6 bases remaining between them. This CDR3 is CASSQDQGDTQYF. CDR3 in DNA: TGTGCCAGCAGCCAAGATCAGGGAGATACGCAGTATTTT.

CDR3 in amino acids: CASTLDRVAGANVLTF. The CDR3 DNA follows: TGTGCCAGCACCTTAGACAGGGTGGCTGGGGCCAACGTCCTGACTTTC. V and J are TRBV5-4 and TRBJ2-6, with 7 positions matching TRBD1. The CDR3 contains 16 residues. Germline CDR1 is SGHNT and CDR2 is YYREEE (reference sequence). Losses at the gene ends were 6 bases for V and 2 bases for J; bases not matched to a gene: 8.

This clone was counted a few times. CDR3 coding DNA: TGTGCCATCAGCGATGGACAGATCATGAACACTGAAGCTTTCTTT. Translated, it gives CAISDGQIMNTEAFF. The V and J genes are TRBV10-3 and TRBJ1-1, with D maybe TRBD1 (6 bases). Trimming stripped 6 bases from V and 0 bases from J, with 14 bases between. Looked up from germline, CDR1 is ENHRY and CDR2 is SYGVKD. This CDR3 region has 15 residues.

V gene TRBV27 combines with J gene TRBJ2-7; D might be TRBD2 (5 bases). Trimming stripped 10 bases from V and 1 base from J, with 14 bases between. Per the germline V gene, CDR1 is MNHEY and CDR2 is SMNVEV (reference sequence). The CDR3 has 13 amino acids. Here the CDR3 DNA reads TGTGCCACTACGGACGGACTTTCCTACGAGCAGTACTTC. It encodes CATTDGLSYEQYF.

The chain couples TRBV12-5 to TRBJ1-1; possible D gene TRBD1, 5 bases. The CDR3 is made up of 14 amino acids. V lost 5 bases and J 0 bases, leaving 10 bases between the germline ends. Germline CDR1 LGHNT, CDR2 FRNRAP. CDR3 loop: CASGRGGLNTEAFF. The CDR3 DNA follows: TGTGCTAGTGGTCGGGGGGGGTTGAACACTGAAGCTTTCTTT.

This chain uses TRBV30 with TRBJ2-1, with TRBD2 matching over 7 bases. Germline values: CDR1 GTSNPN, CDR2 SVGIG (reference sequence). This CDR3 is built from 12 residues. CDR3 in amino acids: CTYSSGYNEQFF. Written as DNA, the CDR3 is TGTACCTACTCTAGCGGTTACAATGAGCAGTTCTTC. Filled out from reference TRBV30 and TRBJ2-1, the complete variable domain reads SQTIHQWPATLVQPVGSPLSLECTVEGTSNPNLYWYRQAAGRGLQLLFYSVGIGQISSEVPQNLSASRPQDRQFILSSKKLLLSDSGFYLCTYSSGYNEQFFGPGTRLTVL.

The chain carries TRBV7-7 and TRBJ2-1, with D tentatively TRBD1 (5 bases). The CDR3 loop spans 13 amino acids. Trimming pared 0 bases from V and 5 bases from J, leaving 5 bases between. Germline lookup yields CDR1 SSHAT and CDR2 FNYEAQ (reference sequence). The CDR3 loop is CASSLARDNEQFF. DNA of the CDR3: TGTGCCAGCAGCTTAGCCAGGGACAATGAGCAGTTCTTC.